Below, 5 T cell receptor beta chains from the same sample are listed, as sequenced in a study of control samples from healthy donors and cancer patients. Generated by immunoSEQ multiplex PCR, the TCRdb table keeps only in-frame clones and is missing some. The sample includes 79,000 or so clones, roughly nine tenths seen only once; the top ten take roughly a tenth. The sample taken for sequencing was PBMCs. These receptors all stem from a woman aged 50 to 65 with colorectal cancer.

The chain combines TRBV28 with TRBJ1-2, with D possibly matching TRBD1 (5 bases). The CDR3 length is 15 residues. Germline values: CDR1 MDHEN, CDR2 SYDVKM. V lost 7 bases to trimming and J lost 4 bases, with 19 bases between them. CDR3 DNA: TGTGCCAGCATCGATATAGGGCAGGGCCTCTATGGCTACACCTTC. Translation gives CASIDIGQGLYGYTF.

The J gene is TRBJ2-2, the V gene TRBV10-1; tentative D call: TRBD1 (5 bases). V lost 6 bases to trimming and J lost 4 bases, with 12 bases between them. The CDR3 length is 14 residues. The germline V gene encodes CDR1 WNHNN and CDR2 SYGVQD (reference sequence). The DNA of the CDR3 is TGCGCCAGCAGGACGGACATGGCCACCGGGGAGCTGTTTTTT. As protein: CASRTDMATGELFF.

J is TRBJ2-7 and V is TRBV20-1, with D possibly matching TRBD1 (6 bases). CDR3 size: 12 residues. The germline V and J ends were trimmed by 6 bases and 6 bases, with 15 bases remaining between them. From germline, CDR1 is DFQATT and CDR2 SNEGSKA (reference sequence). In nucleotides, the CDR3 is TGCAGTGCGAGTGGCCAGGGGAGCGAGCAGTACGTC. Its protein product is CSASGQGSEQYV.

V usage is TRBV7-2 and J usage is TRBJ2-2; D remains ambiguous. CDR3 length: 15 amino acids. CDR1 is SGHTA and CDR2 is FQGNSA in the germline V gene. V lost 3 bases and J lost 0, with 8 bases in between. CDR3 DNA: TGTGCCAGCAGCTTTCAGACAACGAACACCGGGGAGCTGTTTTTT. Amino acid sequence: CASSFQTTNTGELFF.

This chain joins TRBV10-2 and TRBJ2-7, with D possibly TRBD1 on 5 matching bases. CDR3 length: 14 residues. CDR1 and CDR2 from the germline V gene are WSHSY and SAAADI. Trimming took 3 bases from V and 0 from J, leaving 9 bases between them. The CDR3 DNA is TGCGCCAGCAGTGATTTGACAGTCTCCTACGAGCAGTACGTC. Translation gives CASSDLTVSYEQYV.